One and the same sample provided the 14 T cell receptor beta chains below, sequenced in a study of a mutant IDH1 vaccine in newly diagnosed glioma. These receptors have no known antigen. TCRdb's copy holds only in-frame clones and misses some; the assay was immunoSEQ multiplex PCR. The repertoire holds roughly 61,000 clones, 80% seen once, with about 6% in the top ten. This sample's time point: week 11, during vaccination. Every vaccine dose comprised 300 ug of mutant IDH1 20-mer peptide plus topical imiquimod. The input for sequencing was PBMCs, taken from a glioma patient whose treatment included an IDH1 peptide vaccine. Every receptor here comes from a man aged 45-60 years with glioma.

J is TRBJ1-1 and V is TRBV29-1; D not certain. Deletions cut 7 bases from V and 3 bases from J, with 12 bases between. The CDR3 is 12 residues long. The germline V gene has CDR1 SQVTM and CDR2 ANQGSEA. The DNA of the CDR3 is TGCAGCGCCCGGGTGTTGGACACTGAAGCTTTCTTT. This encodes CSARVLDTEAFF.

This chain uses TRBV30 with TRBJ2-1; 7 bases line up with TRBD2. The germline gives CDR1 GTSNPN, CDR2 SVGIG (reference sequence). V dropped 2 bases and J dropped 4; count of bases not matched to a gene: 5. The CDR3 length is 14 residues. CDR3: CAWSSGAGYNEQFF. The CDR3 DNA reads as TGTGCCTGGAGTTCGGGAGCGGGGTACAATGAGCAGTTCTTC. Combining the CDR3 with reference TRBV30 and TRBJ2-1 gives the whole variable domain SQTIHQWPATLVQPVGSPLSLECTVEGTSNPNLYWYRQAAGRGLQLLFYSVGIGQISSEVPQNLSASRPQDRQFILSSKKLLLSDSGFYLCAWSSGAGYNEQFFGPGTRLTVL.

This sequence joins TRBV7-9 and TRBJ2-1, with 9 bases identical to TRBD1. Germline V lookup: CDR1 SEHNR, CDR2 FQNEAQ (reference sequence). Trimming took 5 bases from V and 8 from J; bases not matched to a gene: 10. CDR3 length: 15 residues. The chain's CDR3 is CASSHRDRVTDEQFF. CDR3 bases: TGTGCCAGCAGCCACCGGGACAGGGTTACGGATGAGCAGTTCTTC.

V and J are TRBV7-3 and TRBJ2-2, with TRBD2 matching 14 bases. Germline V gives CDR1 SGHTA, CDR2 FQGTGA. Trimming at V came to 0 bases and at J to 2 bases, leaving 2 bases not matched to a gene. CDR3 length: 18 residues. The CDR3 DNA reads TGTGCCAGCAGCTTAACGGGGACTAGCGGGGGAAACACCGGGGAGCTGTTTTTT. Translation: CASSLTGTSGGNTGELFF.

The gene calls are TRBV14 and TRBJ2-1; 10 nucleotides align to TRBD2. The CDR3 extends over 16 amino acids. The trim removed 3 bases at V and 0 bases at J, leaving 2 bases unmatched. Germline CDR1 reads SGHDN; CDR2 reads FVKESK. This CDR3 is CASSHLAGDSYNEQFF. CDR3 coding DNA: TGTGCCAGCAGCCATCTAGCGGGGGACTCCTACAATGAGCAGTTCTTC. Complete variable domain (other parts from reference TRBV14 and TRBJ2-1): EAGVTQFPSHSVIEKGQTVTLRCDPISGHDNLYWYRRVMGKEIKFLLHFVKESKQDESGMPNNRFLAERTGGTYSTLKVQPAELEDSGVYFCASSHLAGDSYNEQFFGPGTRLTVL.

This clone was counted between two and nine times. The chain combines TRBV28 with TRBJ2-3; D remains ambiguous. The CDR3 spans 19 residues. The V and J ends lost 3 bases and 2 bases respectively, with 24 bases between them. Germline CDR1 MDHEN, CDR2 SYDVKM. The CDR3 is CASSFPAVLGQLDTDTQYF. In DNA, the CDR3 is TGTGCCAGCAGTTTTCCCGCCGTTCTCGGGCAGTTGGACACAGATACGCAGTATTTT.

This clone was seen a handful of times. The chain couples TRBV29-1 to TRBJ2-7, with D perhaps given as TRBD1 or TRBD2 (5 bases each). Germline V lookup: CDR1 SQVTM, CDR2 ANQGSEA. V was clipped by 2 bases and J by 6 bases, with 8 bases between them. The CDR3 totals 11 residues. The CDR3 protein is CSVEWDREQYF. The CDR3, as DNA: TGCAGCGTTGAATGGGACCGCGAGCAGTACTTC.

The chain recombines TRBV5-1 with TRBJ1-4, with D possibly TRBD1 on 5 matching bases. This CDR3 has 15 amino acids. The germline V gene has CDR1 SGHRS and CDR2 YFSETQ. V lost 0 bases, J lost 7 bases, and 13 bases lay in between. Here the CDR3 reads CASSLGGPGSEKLFF. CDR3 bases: TGCGCCAGCAGCTTGGGGGGACCGGGGAGTGAAAAACTGTTTTTT.

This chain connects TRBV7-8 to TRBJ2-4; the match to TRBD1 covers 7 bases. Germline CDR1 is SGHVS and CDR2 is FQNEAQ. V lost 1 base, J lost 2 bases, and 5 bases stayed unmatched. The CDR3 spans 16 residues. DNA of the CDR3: TGTGCCAGCAGCTTAGGCTCAGGGGGAACCAAAAACATTCAGTACTTC. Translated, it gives CASSLGSGGTKNIQYF.

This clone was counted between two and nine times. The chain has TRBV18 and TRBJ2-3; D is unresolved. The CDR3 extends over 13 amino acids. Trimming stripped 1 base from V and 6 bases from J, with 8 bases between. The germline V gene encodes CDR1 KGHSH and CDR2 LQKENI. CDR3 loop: CASSPRPGDTQYF. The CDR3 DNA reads TGTGCCAGCTCACCACGGCCCGGTGATACGCAGTATTTT.

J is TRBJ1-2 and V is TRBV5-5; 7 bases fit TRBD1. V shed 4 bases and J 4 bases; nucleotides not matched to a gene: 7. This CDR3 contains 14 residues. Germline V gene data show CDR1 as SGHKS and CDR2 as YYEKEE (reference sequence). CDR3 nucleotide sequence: TGTGCCAGCAGCGAAACAGGGGTAATCTATGGCTACACCTTC. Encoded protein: CASSETGVIYGYTF.

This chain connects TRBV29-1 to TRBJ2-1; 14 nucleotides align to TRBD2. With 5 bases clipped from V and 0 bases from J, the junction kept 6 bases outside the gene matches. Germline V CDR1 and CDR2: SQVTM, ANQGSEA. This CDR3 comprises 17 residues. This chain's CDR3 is CSVTGTSGGPSYNEQFF. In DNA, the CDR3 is TGCAGCGTTACCGGGACTAGCGGGGGCCCCTCCTACAATGAGCAGTTCTTC.

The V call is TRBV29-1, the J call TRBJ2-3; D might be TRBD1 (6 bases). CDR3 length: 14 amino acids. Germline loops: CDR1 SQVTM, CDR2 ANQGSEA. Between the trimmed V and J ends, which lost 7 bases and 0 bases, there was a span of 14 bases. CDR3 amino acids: CSAEVGGSTDTQYF. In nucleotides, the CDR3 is TGCAGCGCGGAGGTAGGGGGTAGCACAGATACGCAGTATTTT.

The CDR3, as DNA: TGTGCCAGCCGAGGGCGGGACTCCTACGAGCAGTACTTC. It codes for CASRGRDSYEQYF. The V and J genes are TRBV7-9 and TRBJ2-7, with D tentatively TRBD2 (6 bases). The CDR3 is 13 residues long. The germline CDR1 and CDR2 sequences are SEHNR and FQNEAQ (reference sequence). V was trimmed by 8 bases and J by 0 bases, leaving 11 bases between them.